This T cell receptor beta chain was captured by sequencing in a study of blood T cell repertoires in COVID-19. Overall study context: Researchers got acute and convalescent COVID-19 samples from the United States, Italy and Spain. T cells, B-cell-depleted T cells, or PBMCs supplied cDNA or gDNA.

TCRdb keeps only in-frame clones here, not all; method: immunoSEQ multiplex PCR. The sample lists around 420,000 clones; roughly 90% were seen once. The germline V gene encodes CDR1 MNHEY and CDR2 SVGEGT. The CDR3 is 13 residues long. With 5 bases clipped from V and 2 bases from J, the junction kept 3 bases outside the gene matches. The receptor was derived from a woman aged 40 to 50 with acute COVID-19. The sample taken for sequencing was PBMCs or T cells enriched from blood (not recorded which). This sequence joins TRBV6-2 or TRBV6-3 and TRBJ2-7, with 7 positions matching TRBD1. CDR3 in amino acids: CASSKTGAYEQYF. CDR3 nucleotides: TGTGCCAGCAGTAAAACAGGGGCCTACGAGCAGTACTTC.